A selection of T cell receptor beta chains follows, all from one sample in a study of cytomegalovirus exposure and HLA in healthy donors. Only in-frame clones appear in the TCRdb table, and some are missing; sequencing was by immunoSEQ multiplex PCR. The sample carries 100,000 to 150,000 clones, approximately 80% recorded once. Material for sequencing was PBMCs. These receptors all stem from a male donor in good health and CMV-seropositive. The CDR3 runs from the conserved cysteine through the conserved F or W.

TRBJ2-1,TRBV9,CASSALGTSGYNEQFF
TRBJ1-1,TRBV7-2,CASSLAWTEMNTEAFF
TRBJ1-5,TRBV25-1,CASSEWLEDRGKYQPQHF
TRBJ1-4,TRBV15,CATSTDRGRNEKLFF
TRBJ2-2,TRBV4-1,CASRYLRGQNTGELFF
TRBJ2-1,TRBV7-3,CASSHLSTGNEQFF
TRBJ2-2,TRBV28,CASETSGIVKGELFF
TRBJ2-2,TRBV19,CASSTTGVPGELFF
TRBJ1-3,TRBV7-2,CASSQRNSNTIYF
TRBJ2-1,TRBV29-1,CSVERVRLAGGEWGYNEQFF
TRBJ1-4,TRBV5-4,CASSPGQMGEKLFF
TRBJ1-1,TRBV28,CASSGTGGRTEAFF
TRBJ2-5,TRBV5-4,CASSGAGGKKETQYF
TRBJ1-5,TRBV5-1,CASSLMSGQPQHF
TRBJ1-1,TRBV5-4,CASSPRSNPDTEAFF
TRBJ2-5,TRBV7-2,CASSQHRVETQYF
TRBJ2-2,TRBV5-1,CASSMTTGATGELFF
TRBJ2-7,TRBV25-1,CASSDRGTGGNEQYF
TRBJ1-4,TRBV6-5,CASSYSYRSEEKLFF
TRBJ2-1,TRBV28,CASSPSSGSGLSNEQFF
TRBJ2-7,TRBV19,CASSSPEDNYEQYF
TRBJ2-4,TRBV5-1,CASSPRTVLAKNIQYF
TRBJ1-2,TRBV30,CAWTPPQGVYGYTF
TRBJ2-5,TRBV27,CASSLMPGLAGGETQYF
TRBJ1-5,TRBV19,CASRGGDRSLVQPQHF
TRBJ2-3,TRBV6-1,CASSVRETDTQYF
TRBJ2-7,TRBV6-1,CASSDAGSPNEQYF
TRBJ2-3,TRBV6-6,CASSYSGADTQYF
TRBJ2-5,TRBV5-1,CASSLIAPGETQYF
TRBJ1-2,TRBV7-9,CASSDRAYGYTF
TRBJ2-7,TRBV5-3,CARSPPGRRPLTYEQYF
TRBJ2-3,TRBV7-3,CASSLGLFTDTQYF
TRBJ1-2,TRBV9,CASSLRQGDGYTF
TRBJ1-6,TRBV29-1,CSVDWGEGSPLHF
TRBJ2-2,TRBV10-3,CAISDPRDRGRGTGELFF
TRBJ2-7,TRBV10-3,CATGGTSGSSDEQYF
TRBJ1-2,TRBV18,CASSPGQYNYGYTF
TRBJ1-3,TRBV5-6,CASSLPSGNTIYF
TRBJ2-2,TRBV6-1,CASSGQGDTGELFF
TRBJ1-1,TRBV5-5,CASSLGSGLNTEAFF
TRBJ1-2,TRBV7-9,CASSLGRLNGSTF
TRBJ2-1,TRBV5-1,CASSLLAGGDNEQFF
-,TRBV11-2,CASSSLSGRSSYEQYF
TRBJ2-7,TRBV5-1,CASSLVAGAYEQYF
TRBJ1-2,TRBV20-1,CSAYRGGGYTF